The next 22 T cell receptor beta chains were all read from a single sample in a study of T cells in Graves' hyperthyroidism and ophthalmopathy. From RNA transcripts, TCR beta CDR3 regions were amplified. The study used the HTBI primer set for a first-round RT-PCR of the TCR CDR3. TCRdb re-derived calls from the multiplex PCR reads in MiXCR, one entry per CDR3 protein. There are 350,000 to 400,000 distinct CDR3 sequences in the sample; just under 15% occur only once, and approximately 32% lies in the top ten. Material: blood. These receptors came from a woman aged 25-40 years with Graves' hyperthyroidism.

This clonotype is a singleton in its sample. The gene calls are TRBV9 and TRBJ2-1; TRBD2 aligns across 8 bases. The V segment lost 2 bases and the J segment 9 bases; nucleotides outside the gene matches: 10. The CDR3 runs 15 residues. Germline CDR1 and CDR2: SGDLS and YYNGEE. The CDR3 DNA sequence: TGTGCCAGCAGCGTCGCGGGAGGAATCTTTAGTGAGCAGTTCTTC. This encodes CASSVAGGIFSEQFF.

This sequence joins TRBV6-1 and TRBJ2-7; D is possibly TRBD1 (7 bases). The CDR3 consists of 17 residues. Germline V gene sequence: CDR1 MNHNS, CDR2 SASEGT. Trimming cost V 6 bases and J 3 bases, with 24 bases left between them. CDR3 protein: CASSPAGGYLRDYEQYF. CDR3 sequence (DNA): TGTGCCAGCAGCCCGGCAGGGGGGTATCTCCGGGACTACGAGCAGTACTTC.

In this sample, this clonotype turned up many times. This chain links TRBV5-1 with TRBJ1-5; D is ambiguous. CDR3 size: 14 residues. The germline V and J ends were trimmed by 0 bases and 4 bases, with 8 bases remaining between them. CDR1 and CDR2 (germline): SGHRS, YFSETQ. CDR3 nucleotides: TGCGCCAGCAGCTTGGGTGGTGAGAATCAGCCCCAGCATTTT. It codes for CASSLGGENQPQHF.

This clonotype came up many times. This chain uses TRBV5-1 with TRBJ2-7; possible D gene TRBD1, 6 bases. Germline loops: CDR1 SGHRS, CDR2 YFSETQ. The CDR3 has 15 amino acids. The V gene lost 3 bases and the J gene lost 5 bases, with 18 bases spanning the gap. The CDR3 bases are TGCGCCAGCAGCTCGCAAAACAGGGTCTCGGACGAGCAGTACTTC. This gives the protein CASSSQNRVSDEQYF.

This clonotype has more than one count but fewer than ten. The chain recombines TRBV5-1 with TRBJ2-5, with 10 nucleotides matching TRBD2. After removal of 5 bases from V and 5 bases from J, the junction contained 6 bases not matched to a gene. The CDR3 length is 14 residues. Germline values: CDR1 SGHRS, CDR2 YFSETQ. Here the CDR3 DNA reads TGCGCCAGCAGGAGCGGGAGGGCCCGGGAGACCCAGTACTTC. Amino acid sequence: CASRSGRARETQYF.

The V gene is TRBV20-1, the J gene TRBJ1-1; no clear D gene. Deletions cut 6 bases from V and 1 base from J, with 12 bases between. CDR3 length: 13 residues. Germline CDR1 is DFQATT and CDR2 is SNEGSKA (reference sequence). The CDR3 protein is CSARAKTNTEAFF. CDR3 in DNA: TGCAGTGCCCGGGCAAAAACGAACACTGAAGCTTTCTTT.

The rearrangement links TRBV7-3 to TRBJ1-6; 8 bases map to TRBD1. The CDR3 contains 18 residues. V gave up 3 bases and J gave up 8 bases; unmatched junction bases: 15. Germline V gives CDR1 SGHTA, CDR2 FQGTGA. The CDR3 DNA sequence: TGTGCCAGCAGCTTCGCGTCGGGGACAGGTTTAAGTTATTCACCCCTCCACTTT. This translates into CASSFASGTGLSYSPLHF.

This clonotype was recorded a few times. This chain joins TRBV18 and TRBJ1-5; 7 nucleotides align to TRBD1. Trimming cost V 6 bases and J 6 bases; bases outside gene matches: 8. The CDR3 totals 14 residues. The germline CDR1 and CDR2 sequences are KGHSH and LQKENI. CDR3 in DNA: TGTGCCAGCTCGGAACAGGGGCTAGGTCAGCCCCAGCATTTT. Protein: CASSEQGLGQPQHF.

This clonotype was counted ten times or more. The rearrangement joins TRBV6-1 to TRBJ2-7; D might be TRBD1 (5 bases). Trimming took off 7 bases at V and 3 bases at J, with 19 bases between the two ends. This CDR3 spans 15 amino acids. Per germline, CDR1 MNHNS and CDR2 SASEGT. In DNA form, the CDR3 reads TGTGCCAGCACCGTGTTGAGTGGACAAGGCTACGAGCAGTACTTC. As protein: CASTVLSGQGYEQYF.

This clonotype appeared many times. The DNA for the CDR3 is TGTGCCAGCAGTTTATCTAAGGGCCATGAGCAGTTCTTC. Its translation: CASSLSKGHEQFF. The V call is TRBV28, the J call TRBJ2-1; the D is unclear. Germline V gene data show CDR1 as MDHEN and CDR2 as SYDVKM. Between the trimmed V and J ends, which lost 1 base and 8 bases, there was a span of 9 bases. The CDR3 sequence is 13 residues long.

The chain carries TRBV9 and TRBJ2-7; a weak D match, TRBD1 (6 bases). Between the trimmed V and J ends, which lost 0 bases and 6 bases, there was a span of 13 bases. Germline CDR1 SGDLS, CDR2 YYNGEE. The CDR3 is made up of 14 amino acids. CDR3 nucleotide sequence: TGTGCCAGCAGCGTAGACCCCCAGGGGTGCGAGCAGTACTTC. Translated, it gives CASSVDPQGCEQYF. The full variable domain, its missing parts supplied by reference TRBV9 and TRBJ2-7, is DSGVTQTPKHLITATGQRVTLRCSPRSGDLSVYWYQQSLDQGLQFLIQYYNGEERAKGNILERFSAQQFPDLHSELNLSSLELGDSALYFCASSVDPQGCEQYFGPGTRLTVT.

This clonotype has ten or more counts. V and J are TRBV20-1 and TRBJ2-7, with 9 nucleotides matching TRBD2. V trimming: 0 bases; J trimming: 5 bases; junction bases outside the gene matches: 14. The CDR3 sequence is 17 residues long. CDR1 and CDR2 (germline): DFQATT, SNEGSKA (reference sequence). CDR3 nucleotide sequence: TGCAGTGCTAGAGATTCAGGGGCTAGCGGGACATCAGACGAGCAGTACTTC. Translated, it gives CSARDSGASGTSDEQYF.

This clonotype was counted ten times or more. V gene TRBV2 combines with J gene TRBJ2-3; TRBD1 might be the D (6 bases). Germline V gives CDR1 SNHLY, CDR2 FYNNEI. The CDR3 extends over 15 amino acids. Trimming took off 2 bases at V and 1 base at J, with 10 bases between the two ends. The CDR3 DNA reads TGTGCCAGCAGTGAATCCTGGACAGGCACAGATACGCAGTATTTT. This encodes CASSESWTGTDTQYF.

This clonotype was counted ten times or more. The V and J genes are TRBV11-1 and TRBJ2-2; perhaps TRBD1 as D (5 bases). In germline, CDR1 is SGHAT, CDR2 FQDESV (reference sequence). Trimming removed 5 bases from V and 6 bases from J, with 16 bases in between. The CDR3 contains 15 residues. Written as DNA, the CDR3 is TGTGCCAGCAGCCCACTCAGGGCCTGGGCCGGGGAGCTGTTTTTT. Protein sequence: CASSPLRAWAGELFF.

This clonotype was picked up many times. The CDR3: CATSSGLAGGPWRTDTQYF. In DNA, the CDR3 is TGTGCCACCAGCTCGGGACTAGCGGGAGGGCCGTGGAGGACAGATACGCAGTATTTT. The chain is built from TRBV24-1 and TRBJ2-3, with TRBD2 matching 16 bases. V lost 7 bases to trimming and J lost 3 bases; unmatched junction nucleotides: 12. CDR3 length: 19 amino acids. Germline V CDR1 and CDR2: KGHDR, SFDVKD.

This clonotype was seen ten or more times. V gene TRBV12-3 or TRBV12-4 combines with J gene TRBJ2-6; D not certain. CDR3 length equals 13 residues. V shed 7 bases and J shed 0 bases, with 4 bases lying between them. As DNA, the CDR3 is TGTGCCAGCATGTCCTCTGGGGCCAACGTCCTGACTTTC. Amino acid sequence: CASMSSGANVLTF.

This clonotype was seen repeatedly, ten times or more. This chain uses TRBV12-3 or TRBV12-4 with TRBJ2-5; TRBD2 matches 9 bases. V lost 5 bases to trimming and J lost 7 bases; unmatched junction nucleotides: 11. The CDR3 is made up of 15 amino acids. The CDR3 protein is CASSPPAGGGTTQYF. In DNA form, the CDR3 reads TGTGCCAGCAGTCCCCCAGCGGGAGGCGGCACGACCCAGTACTTC.

This rearrangement joins TRBV11-2 to TRBJ1-1, with a tentative D call TRBD1 (6 bases). V was trimmed by 1 base and J by 4 bases, leaving 16 bases between them. The CDR3 has 16 amino acids. Germline CDR1 and CDR2: SGHAT and FQNNGV. The CDR3 here is CASSLVGLGAGTEAFF. In DNA form, the CDR3 reads TGTGCCAGCAGCTTAGTCGGCCTGGGGGCGGGCACTGAAGCTTTCTTT.

The chain couples TRBV20-1 to TRBJ2-3, with 11 bases identical to TRBD2. CDR3 length: 15 amino acids. Trimming at V came to 5 bases and at J to 2 bases, leaving 6 bases not matched to a gene. CDR1 DFQATT and CDR2 SNEGSKA come from the germline V gene (reference sequence). The CDR3 DNA is TGCAGTGCTCTAGGGGGACTAGCGGCCACAGATACGCAGTATTTT. This codes for CSALGGLAATDTQYF.

The sample holds many counts of this clonotype. The chain couples TRBV6-1 to TRBJ2-5; possibly TRBD1 or TRBD2 for D (7 bases each). In germline, CDR1 is MNHNS, CDR2 SASEGT. The CDR3 contains 16 residues. Deletions cut 6 bases from V and 1 base from J, with 18 bases between. This chain's CDR3 is CASSDRVAGFQETQYF. The CDR3, as DNA: TGTGCCAGCAGCGACAGGGTAGCGGGTTTCCAAGAGACCCAGTACTTC.

A single count supports this clonotype. A much larger clone lies a single base off, so this may be a read error. The chain recombines TRBV6-1 with TRBJ2-1; 7 bases fit TRBD1. Germline V gene sequence: CDR1 MNHNS, CDR2 SASEGT. The CDR3 spans 15 residues. The DNA for the CDR3 is TGTGCCAGCAGCGCTCCAGGGGGTTCCTACAATAAGCAGTTCTTC. This codes for CASSAPGGSYNKQFF.

This clonotype was detected many times. The genes are TRBV5-1 and TRBJ1-1; no reliable D call. With 4 bases removed from V and 1 base from J, the gap between germline ends came to 11 bases. Germline CDR1 SGHRS, CDR2 YFSETQ. This CDR3 comprises 14 residues. CDR3 region: CASSPSTGNTEAFF. CDR3 nucleotide sequence: TGCGCCAGCAGCCCCTCGACCGGGAACACTGAAGCTTTCTTT.